This T cell receptor beta chain comes out of a study of blood T cells in healthy people across ages. Using a J-beta primer mix together with a sample-barcoded 5' primer, a second PCR was run for about 7 to 12 cycles. TCRdb analysed the 5' RACE reads with MiXCR anew, one entry per CDR3 protein. This table has 800,000 or so distinct CDR3 sequences, roughly 25% appearing once. This clonotype was seen more than once but under ten times. The CDR3 loop spans 15 amino acids. Trimming cost V 4 bases and J 4 bases, with 16 bases left between them. This sample was also put to use in a study of T cells of mothers and their children.

The chain recombines TRBV12-3 or TRBV12-4 with TRBJ1-2, with D possibly being TRBD1 (6 bases). This TCR came from a boy aged 5-17 years in good health. The specimen was blood. Here the CDR3 DNA reads TGTGCCAGCAGTTACCAACAGGGCAGGGGCTATGGCTACACCTTC. Translating gives CASSYQQGRGYGYTF.